This TCR beta chain stems from a study of beta chain features in type 1 diabetes. Study findings and constraints: Moderate yet significant TCRB CDR3 shortening was seen in Type 1 diabetes patients in all four CD4+ subsets.

The trim removed 7 bases at V and 1 base at J, leaving 3 bases unmatched. Germline V gives CDR1 SNHLY, CDR2 FYNNEI. The CDR3 is 13 residues long. With respect to this clone: The antigen is undetermined.

Reverse transcription of all isolated RNA meant that expressed TCRB transcripts were sequenced. The repertoire was sequenced with immunoSEQ multiplex PCR; TCRdb's copy has only in-frame clones and lacks some. The table shows 130,000 or so clones, with roughly a sixth occurring only once. The chain is built from TRBV2 and TRBJ1-2; 7 positions agree with TRBD1. The specimen sequenced was central memory CD4+ T cells from blood. This sequence originates from a man between 18 and 29 years old with type 1 diabetes. In DNA form, the CDR3 reads TGTGCCAGCATGACAGGGATTAACTATGGCTACACCTTC. Protein product: CASMTGINYGYTF.